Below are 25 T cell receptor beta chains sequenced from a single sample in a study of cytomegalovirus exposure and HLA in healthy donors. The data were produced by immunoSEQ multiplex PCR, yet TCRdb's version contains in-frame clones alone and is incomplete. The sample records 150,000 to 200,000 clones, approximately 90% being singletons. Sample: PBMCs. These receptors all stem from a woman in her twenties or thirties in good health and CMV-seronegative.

CDR3 loop: CASSPDGQGEYEQYF. Here the CDR3 DNA reads TGTGCCAGCAGCCCCGACGGACAGGGGGAATACGAGCAGTACTTC. V usage is TRBV5-6 and J usage is TRBJ2-7, with 10 bases lining up with TRBD1. The CDR3 loop spans 15 amino acids. Germline V CDR1 and CDR2: SGHDT, YYEEEE. Trimming took 4 bases from V and 4 from J; bases not matched to a gene: 8.

CDR3 bases: TGTGCCAGCAGCTTAGTTTCGCTAGTTGTGAGTAATGAGCAGTTCTTC. This encodes CASSLVSLVVSNEQFF. The V gene is TRBV7-8, the J gene TRBJ2-1; D gene unclear. V was pared by 1 base and J by 7 bases, with 17 bases between. Germline V gene sequence: CDR1 SGHVS, CDR2 FQNEAQ. The CDR3 covers 16 residues.

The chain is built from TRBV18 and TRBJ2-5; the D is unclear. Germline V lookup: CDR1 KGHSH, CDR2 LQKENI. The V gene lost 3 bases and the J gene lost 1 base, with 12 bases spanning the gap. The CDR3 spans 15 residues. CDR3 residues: CASSPVGGSQETQYF. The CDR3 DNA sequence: TGTGCCAGCTCACCCGTTGGCGGCAGCCAAGAGACCCAGTACTTC.

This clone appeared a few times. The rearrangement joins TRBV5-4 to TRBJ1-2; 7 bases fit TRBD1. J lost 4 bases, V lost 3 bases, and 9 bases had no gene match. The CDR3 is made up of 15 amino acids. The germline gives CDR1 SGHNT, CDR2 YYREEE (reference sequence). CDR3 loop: CASSSGRDSPYGYTF. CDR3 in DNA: TGTGCCAGCAGCTCTGGCCGGGACAGCCCCTATGGCTACACCTTC. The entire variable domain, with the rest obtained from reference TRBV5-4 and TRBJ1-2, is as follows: ETGVTQSPTHLIKTRGQQVTLRCSSQSGHNTVSWYQQALGQGPQFIFQYYREEENGRGNFPPRFSGLQFPNYSSELNVNALELDDSALYLCASSSGRDSPYGYTFGSGTRLTVV.

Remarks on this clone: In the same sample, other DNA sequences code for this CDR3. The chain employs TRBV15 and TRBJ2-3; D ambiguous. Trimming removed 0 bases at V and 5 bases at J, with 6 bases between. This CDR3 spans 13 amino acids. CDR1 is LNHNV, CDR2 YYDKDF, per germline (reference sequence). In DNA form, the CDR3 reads TGTGCCACCAGCAGAGATCCGGGAGATACGCAGTATTTT. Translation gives CATSRDPGDTQYF.

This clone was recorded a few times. The CDR3 DNA follows: TGTGCCAGCAGCCAAAGGACAGGGACAACCTACGAGCAGTACTTC. Translation: CASSQRTGTTYEQYF. V usage is TRBV4-2 and J usage is TRBJ2-7; 8 nucleotides agree with TRBD1. The length of the CDR3 is 15 residues. Germline V lookup: CDR1 LGHNA, CDR2 YNFKEQ. Losses at the gene ends were 2 bases for V and 2 bases for J; bases not matched to a gene: 5.

For the CDR3, the DNA is TGCAGCGTTGAAGGTTTGCCGGGACAGGGGTCCTACGAGCAGTACTTC. Translated: CSVEGLPGQGSYEQYF. The chain has TRBV29-1 and TRBJ2-7; 10 bases align to TRBD1. CDR3 size: 16 residues. J lost 1 base, V lost 1 base, and 7 bases had no gene match. CDR1 and CDR2 (germline): SQVTM, ANQGSEA.

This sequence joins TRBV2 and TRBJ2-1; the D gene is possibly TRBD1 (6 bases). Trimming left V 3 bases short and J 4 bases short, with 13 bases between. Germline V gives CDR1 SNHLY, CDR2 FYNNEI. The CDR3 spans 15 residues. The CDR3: CASSENRAMYNEQFF. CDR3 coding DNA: TGTGCCAGCAGTGAGAACAGGGCCATGTACAATGAGCAGTTCTTC.

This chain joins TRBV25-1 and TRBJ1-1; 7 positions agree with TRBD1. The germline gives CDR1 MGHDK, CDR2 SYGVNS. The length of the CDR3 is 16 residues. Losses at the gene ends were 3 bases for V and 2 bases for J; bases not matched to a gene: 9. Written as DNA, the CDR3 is TGTGCCAGCAGTGATCCGACAGGGCCGAAAAACACTGAAGCTTTCTTT. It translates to CASSDPTGPKNTEAFF. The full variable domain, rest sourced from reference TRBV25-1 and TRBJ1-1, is EADIYQTPRYLVIGTGKKITLECSQTMGHDKMYWYQQDPGMELHLIHYSYGVNSTEKGDLSSESTVSRIRTEHFPLTLESARPSHTSQYLCASSDPTGPKNTEAFFGQGTRLTVV.

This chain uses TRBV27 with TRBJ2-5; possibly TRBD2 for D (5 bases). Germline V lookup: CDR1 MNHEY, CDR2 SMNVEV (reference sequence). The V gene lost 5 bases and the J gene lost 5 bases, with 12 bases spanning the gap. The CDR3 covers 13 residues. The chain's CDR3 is CASSLDFGETQYF. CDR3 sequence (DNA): TGTGCCAGCAGTCTGGACTTCGGGGAGACCCAGTACTTC.

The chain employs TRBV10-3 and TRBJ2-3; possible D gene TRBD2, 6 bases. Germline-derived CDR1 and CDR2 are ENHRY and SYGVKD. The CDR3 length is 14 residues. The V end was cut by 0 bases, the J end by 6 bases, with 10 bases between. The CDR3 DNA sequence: TGTGCCATCAGTGAGTCTAGGGAGGTGGATACGCAGTATTTT. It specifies CAISESREVDTQYF.

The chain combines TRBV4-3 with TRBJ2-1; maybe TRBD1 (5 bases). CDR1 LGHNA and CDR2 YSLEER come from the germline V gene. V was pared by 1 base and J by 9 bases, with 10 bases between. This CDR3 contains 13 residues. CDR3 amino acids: CASSQALRGEQFF. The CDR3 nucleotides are TGCGCCAGCAGCCAAGCCCTAAGGGGTGAGCAGTTCTTC.

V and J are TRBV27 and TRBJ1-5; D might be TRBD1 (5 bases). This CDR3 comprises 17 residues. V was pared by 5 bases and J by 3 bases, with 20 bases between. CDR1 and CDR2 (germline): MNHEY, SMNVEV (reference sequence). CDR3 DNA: TGTGCCAGCAGTCATGTGCCGGGCAGGGATGACAATCAGCCCCAGCATTTT. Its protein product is CASSHVPGRDDNQPQHF.

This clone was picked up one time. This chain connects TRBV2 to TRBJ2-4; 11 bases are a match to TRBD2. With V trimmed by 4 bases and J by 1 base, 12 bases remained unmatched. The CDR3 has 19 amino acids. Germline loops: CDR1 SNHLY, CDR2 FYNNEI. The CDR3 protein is CASSGWLAGGQMAKNIQYF. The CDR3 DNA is TGTGCCAGCAGTGGGTGGCTAGCGGGGGGACAGATGGCCAAAAACATTCAGTACTTC.

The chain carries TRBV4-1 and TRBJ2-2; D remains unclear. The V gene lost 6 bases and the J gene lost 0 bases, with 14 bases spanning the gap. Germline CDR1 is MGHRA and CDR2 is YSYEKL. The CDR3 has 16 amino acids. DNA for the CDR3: TGCGCCAGCAGGGGTAGCCCCAATGCGAACACCGGGGAGCTGTTTTTT. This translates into CASRGSPNANTGELFF.

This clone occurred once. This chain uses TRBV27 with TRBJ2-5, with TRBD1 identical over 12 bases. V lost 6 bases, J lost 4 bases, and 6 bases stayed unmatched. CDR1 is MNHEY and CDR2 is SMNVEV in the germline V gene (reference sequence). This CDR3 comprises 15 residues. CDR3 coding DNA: TGTGCCAGCAGCTCGGGACAGGGGGCCGTAGAGACCCAGTACTTC. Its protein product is CASSSGQGAVETQYF.

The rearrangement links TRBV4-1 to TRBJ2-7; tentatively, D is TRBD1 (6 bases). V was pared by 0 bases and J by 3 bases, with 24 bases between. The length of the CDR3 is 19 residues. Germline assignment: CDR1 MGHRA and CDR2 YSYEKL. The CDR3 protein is CASSQELSFSGTGLYEQYF. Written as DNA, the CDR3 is TGCGCCAGCAGCCAAGAATTGAGCTTTTCGGGCACAGGGCTCTACGAGCAGTACTTC.

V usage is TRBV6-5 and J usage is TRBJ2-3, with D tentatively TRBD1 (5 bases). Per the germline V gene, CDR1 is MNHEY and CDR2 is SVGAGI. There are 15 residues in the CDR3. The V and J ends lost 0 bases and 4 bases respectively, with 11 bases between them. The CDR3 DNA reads TGTGCCAGCAGTTACTCGAACGCAGGGCCAGATACGCAGTATTTT. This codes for CASSYSNAGPDTQYF.

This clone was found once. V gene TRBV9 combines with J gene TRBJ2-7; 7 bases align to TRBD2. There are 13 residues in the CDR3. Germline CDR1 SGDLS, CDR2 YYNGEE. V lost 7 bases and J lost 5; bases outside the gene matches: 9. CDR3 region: CASGTTNPNEQYF. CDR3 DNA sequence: TGTGCCAGCGGGACTACCAATCCTAACGAGCAGTACTTC.

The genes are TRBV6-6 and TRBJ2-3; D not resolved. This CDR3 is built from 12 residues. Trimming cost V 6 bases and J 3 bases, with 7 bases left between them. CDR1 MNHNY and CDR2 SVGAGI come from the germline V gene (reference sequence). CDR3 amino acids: CASSSHTDTQYF. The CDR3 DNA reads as TGTGCCAGCAGCTCACATACAGATACGCAGTATTTT.

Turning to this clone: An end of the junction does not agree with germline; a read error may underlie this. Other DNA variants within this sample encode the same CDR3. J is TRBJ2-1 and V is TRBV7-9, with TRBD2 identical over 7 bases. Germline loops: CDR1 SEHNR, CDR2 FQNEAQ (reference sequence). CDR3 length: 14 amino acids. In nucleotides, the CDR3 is TGTGCCAGCATCCCCCGGGGAGGGAACAATGAACAGTTCTTC. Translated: CASIPRGGNNEQFF.

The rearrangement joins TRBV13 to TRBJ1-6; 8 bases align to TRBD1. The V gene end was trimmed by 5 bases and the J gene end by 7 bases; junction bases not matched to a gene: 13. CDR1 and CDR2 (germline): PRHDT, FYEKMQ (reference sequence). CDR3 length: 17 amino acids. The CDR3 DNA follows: TGTGCCAGCAGCCCATACCCCCCGGGACAGGTAAATTCACCCCTCCACTTT. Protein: CASSPYPPGQVNSPLHF.

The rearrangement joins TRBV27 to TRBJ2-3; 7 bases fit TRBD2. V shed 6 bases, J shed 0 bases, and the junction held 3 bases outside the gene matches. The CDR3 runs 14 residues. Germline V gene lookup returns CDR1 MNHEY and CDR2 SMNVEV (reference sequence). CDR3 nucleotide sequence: TGTGCCAGCAGCCGGGACTACAGCACAGATACGCAGTATTTT. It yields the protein CASSRDYSTDTQYF.

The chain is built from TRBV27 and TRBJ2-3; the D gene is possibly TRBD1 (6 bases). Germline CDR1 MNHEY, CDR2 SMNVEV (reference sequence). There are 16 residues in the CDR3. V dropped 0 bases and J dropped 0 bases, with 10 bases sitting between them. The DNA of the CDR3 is TGTGCCAGCAGTTTATCCTTCGACAGGAGCACAGATACGCAGTATTTT. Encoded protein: CASSLSFDRSTDTQYF.

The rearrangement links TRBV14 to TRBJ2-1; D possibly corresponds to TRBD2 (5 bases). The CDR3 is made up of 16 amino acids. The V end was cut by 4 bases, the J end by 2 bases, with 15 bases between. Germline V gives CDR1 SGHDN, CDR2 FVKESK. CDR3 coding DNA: TGTGCCAGCAGCCGCGACCTGGGAGAGGCCTACAATGAGCAGTTCTTC. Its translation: CASSRDLGEAYNEQFF.